A selection of T cell receptor beta chains follows, all from one sample in a study of blood T cell repertoires in COVID-19. Generated by immunoSEQ multiplex PCR, the TCRdb table keeps only in-frame clones and is missing some. Among about 130,000 clones, about 80% were seen once, and the ten largest hold about 9.2%. The sample taken for sequencing was PBMCs or T cells enriched from blood (not recorded which). All receptors derive from a man in his fifties or sixties who had recovered from COVID-19. Both conserved end residues are part of each CDR3. The D gene is left open where the match is weak. Clone size, where shown, is once, few, many, or a class for clones that have expanded.

>.|TRBV24-1|.|TRBJ1-6
CATSDSGHGSSYNSPLHF
TGTGCCACCAGTGACTCCGGACACGGGAGCTCCTATAATTCACCCCTCCACTTT
>.|TRBV4-2|few|TRBJ1-1
CASSQVDSSNTEAFF
TGTGCCAGCAGCCAAGTAGACAGTTCGAACACTGAAGCTTTCTTT
>TRBD1|TRBV18|.|TRBJ1-1
CASSPRPSTGEVGNTEAFF
TGTGCCAGCTCACCACGCCCCTCGACAGGGGAGGTGGGGAACACTGAAGCTTTCTTT
>TRBD2|TRBV5-1|.|TRBJ2-7
CASSEGTSGGSYEQYF
TGCGCCAGCAGCGAGGGGACTAGCGGTGGCTCCTACGAGCAGTACTTC
>TRBD1|TRBV7-2|.|TRBJ2-3
CASSKDRAHTDTQYF
TGTGCCAGCAGCAAGGACAGGGCCCACACAGATACGCAGTATTTT
>TRBD1|TRBV12-3/TRBV12-4|.|TRBJ1-6
CASSRGWNSPLHF
TGTGCCAGTAGCAGGGGGTGGAATTCACCCCTCCACTTT
>.|TRBV3-1/TRBV3-2|.|TRBJ2-2
CASSQVVANTGELFF
TGTGCCAGCAGCCAAGTCGTAGCGAACACCGGGGAGCTGTTTTTT
>TRBD1|TRBV7-2|.|TRBJ2-1
CASSPGTATYNEQFF
TGTGCCAGCAGCCCCGGGACAGCCACCTACAATGAGCAGTTCTTC
>TRBD2|TRBV7-2|.|TRBJ2-7
CASSPLAGGSYEQYF
TGTGCCAGCAGCCCCCTAGCGGGGGGCAGCTACGAGCAGTACTTC
>.|TRBV5-1|once|TRBJ2-3
CASSFGVTSDTQYF
TGCGCCAGCAGCTTCGGGGTAACCTCAGATACGCAGTATTTT
>.|TRBV5-1|.|TRBJ1-2
CASSFGAGDGYTF
TGCGCCAGCAGCTTCGGGGCAGGGGATGGCTACACCTTC
>.|TRBV7-9|.|TRBJ1-6
CASSLAPGSSYNSPLHF
TGTGCCAGCAGCTTAGCTCCCGGGAGCTCCTATAATTCACCCCTCCACTTT
>.|TRBV30|.|TRBJ2-3
CAWSGVQGGTDTQYF
TGTGCCTGGAGTGGAGTCCAGGGGGGAACAGATACGCAGTATTTT
>.|TRBV18|.|TRBJ1-2
CASSPARGAPANYGYTF
TGTGCCAGCTCACCAGCCCGGGGGGCCCCTGCTAACTATGGCTACACCTTC
>.|TRBV29-1|once|TRBJ1-1
CSVEEQGNTEAFF
TGCAGCGTTGAAGAACAGGGTAACACTGAAGCTTTCTTT
>.|TRBV3-1/TRBV3-2|.|TRBJ1-2
CASSQGGTDHYGYTF
TGTGCCAGCAGCCAAGGCGGGACGGACCACTATGGCTACACCTTC
>.|TRBV18|.|TRBJ1-3
CASSPTGDSGNTIYF
TGTGCCAGCTCACCGACAGGAGACTCTGGAAACACCATATATTTT
>TRBD2|TRBV28|.|TRBJ2-4
CASRPTGTSGKNIQYF
TGTGCCAGCAGACCGACCGGGACTAGCGGCAAAAACATTCAGTACTTC
>.|TRBV27|few|TRBJ2-7
CASSLVGGSYEQYF
TGTGCCAGCAGTTTAGTAGGCGGATCCTACGAGCAGTACTTC
>.|TRBV19|.|TRBJ2-4
CASSPGGAQNIQYF
TGTGCCAGTAGTCCCGGAGGGGCCCAAAACATTCAGTACTTC
>.|TRBV5-1|.|TRBJ2-7
CASSLEVQIYEQYF
TGCGCCAGCAGCTTGGAAGTTCAGATCTACGAGCAGTACTTC
>TRBD1|TRBV28|.|TRBJ1-2
CATGERGQLNLYGYTF
TGTGCCACGGGGGAAAGGGGGCAGCTAAATCTCTATGGCTACACCTTC
>TRBD1|TRBV7-9|.|TRBJ1-1
CASRLGQGSTEAFF
TGTGCCAGCCGACTGGGACAGGGAAGCACTGAAGCTTTCTTT
>TRBD1|TRBV30|.|TRBJ1-5
CAWSSGRLTGGRQPQHF
TGTGCCTGGAGTTCTGGTCGGTTAACAGGGGGCCGTCAGCCCCAGCATTTT
>.|TRBV15|.|TRBJ2-1
CATSRVSTYSGGNEQFF
TGTGCCACCAGCAGAGTATCCACATACTCGGGTGGGAATGAGCAGTTCTTC
>TRBD1|TRBV2|.|TRBJ1-3
CASTIQGSSGNTIYF
TGTGCCAGTACAATACAGGGGTCCTCTGGAAACACCATATATTTT
>.|TRBV6-4|.|TRBJ2-1
CASRVASDSYNEQFF
TGTGCCAGCAGGGTCGCTAGCGACTCCTACAATGAGCAGTTCTTC
>.|TRBV11-1|once|TRBJ2-3
CASSLGELGTDTQYF
TGTGCCAGCAGCTTAGGGGAACTAGGAACAGATACGCAGTATTTT
>.|TRBV5-1|.|TRBJ1-6
CASSSHPQGDNSPLHF
TGCGCCAGCAGCTCCCACCCCCAGGGCGATAATTCACCCCTCCACTTT
>.|TRBV5-1|.|TRBJ1-4
CASSLEPPDSLNEKLFF
TGCGCCAGCAGCTTGGAACCCCCTGACAGCTTGAATGAAAAACTGTTTTTT
>TRBD2|TRBV6-2/TRBV6-3|few|TRBJ2-1
CASSARLAGDNEQFF
TGTGCCAGCAGTGCGCGACTAGCGGGGGACAATGAGCAGTTCTTC
>TRBD2|TRBV3-1/TRBV3-2|.|TRBJ2-3
CASSQEGAGGPYAGYF
TGTGCCAGCAGCCAAGAGGGGGCGGGGGGCCCCTACGCTGGGTATTTT
>.|TRBV7-9|.|TRBJ1-4
CASSPAGRGTTNEKLFF
TGTGCCAGCAGCCCTGCGGGACGGGGGACAACTAATGAAAAACTGTTTTTT
>.|TRBV25-1|.|TRBJ1-5
CASRDGGTTNQPQHF
TGTGCCAGCAGGGACGGGGGGACTACTAATCAGCCCCAGCATTTT
>TRBD1|TRBV10-2|.|TRBJ1-6
CASRDRYNSPLHF
TGCGCCAGCCGGGACAGATATAATTCACCCCTCCACTTT
>.|TRBV4-2|.|TRBJ2-5
CASSQELGSQTQYF
TGTGCCAGCAGCCAAGAGCTAGGATCGCAGACCCAGTACTTC
>.|TRBV7-2|.|TRBJ2-6
CASSLAPPGSGANVLTF
TGTGCCAGCAGCTTAGCCCCCCCGGGTTCTGGGGCCAACGTCCTGACTTTC
>.|TRBV24-1|few|TRBJ1-5
CATSGAGVSSNQPQHF
TGTGCCACCAGTGGGGCCGGCGTATCTAGCAATCAGCCCCAGCATTTT
>.|TRBV5-4|.|TRBJ1-4
CASSLASGRGNEKLFF
TGTGCCAGCAGCTTGGCTTCAGGGCGGGGTAATGAAAAACTGTTTTTT
>TRBD1|TRBV27|.|TRBJ2-7
CATGTGPYEQYF
TGTGCCACCGGGACAGGGCCCTACGAGCAGTACTTC
>.|TRBV28|.|TRBJ1-1
CASSLGQGGRLNTEAFF
TGTGCCAGCAGTTTGGGGCAGGGAGGAAGATTGAACACTGAAGCTTTCTTT
>TRBD1|TRBV19|.|TRBJ2-2
CASSIGTGFGELFF
TGTGCCAGTAGTATAGGGACAGGGTTCGGGGAGCTGTTTTTT
>TRBD1|TRBV12-5|.|TRBJ2-7
CASGFRTGPSYEQYF
TGTGCTAGTGGTTTCCGGACAGGACCTTCCTACGAGCAGTACTTC
>TRBD2|TRBV7-2|.|TRBJ2-7
CASSLGAGASYEQYF
TGTGCCAGCAGCTTAGGAGCGGGGGCCTCCTACGAGCAGTACTTC
>.|TRBV7-9|.|TRBJ1-2
CASSGGGGTHGYTF
TGTGCCAGCAGCGGTGGTGGGGGGACGCATGGCTACACCTTC
>.|TRBV11-3|.|TRBJ1-1
CASSETPMNTEAFF
TGTGCCAGCAGCGAAACACCCATGAACACTGAAGCTTTCTTT
>.|TRBV18|.|TRBJ2-1
CASSPLQGNSEQFF
TGTGCCAGCTCACCGCTTCAGGGAAATAGTGAGCAGTTCTTC
>TRBD1|TRBV19|.|TRBJ1-1
CASSSPGQANTEAFF
TGTGCCAGTAGTAGTCCGGGACAGGCGAACACTGAAGCTTTCTTT
>TRBD1|TRBV15|.|TRBJ2-7
CATSRGDRGTDEQYF
TGTGCCACCAGCAGGGGGGACAGGGGCACAGACGAGCAGTACTTC
>TRBD1|TRBV7-2|once|TRBJ1-2
CASSSSGTGLNYGYTF
TGTGCCAGCAGCTCATCGGGGACAGGGCTTAACTATGGCTACACCTTC
>.|TRBV21-1|few|TRBJ1-4
CASTSTTANEKLFF
TGTGCCAGCACCTCAACCACAGCAAATGAAAAACTGTTTTTT
>TRBD1|TRBV6-5|.|TRBJ1-1
CASKRTGSDTEAFF
TGTGCCAGCAAACGGACAGGGTCGGACACTGAAGCTTTCTTT